These 22 T cell receptor beta chains share one sample of origin, sequenced in a study of identical twins (dated by TCRdb to between 2015 and 2016). Receptor libraries were prepared by 5' RACE. TCRdb names Illumina HiSeq 2000 as the instrument used. TCRdb redid the processing of the public reads, applying fastp at Q25 and MiXCR, and retained in-frame beta chains. Each CDR3 protein appears once, grouped with its most common genes and DNA. The sample yields around 1.7 million distinct CDR3 sequences; 32% were counted once. Roughly 0.3% of the sample goes to the ten largest clones. Sequencing was performed on cord blood. The receptors originated from a newborn girl in good health.

This clonotype was recorded a few times. The V gene is TRBV28, the J gene TRBJ2-3, with D possibly matching TRBD2 (6 bases). The V end was cut by 0 bases, the J end by 3 bases, with 10 bases between. The CDR3 runs 15 residues. The V gene's germline CDR1 is MDHEN and CDR2 SYDVKM. The CDR3 nucleotides are TGTGCCAGCAGTTTATGGGGGAGCGGGACAGATACGCAGTATTTT. Amino acids: CASSLWGSGTDTQYF.

Remarks on this clonotype: This sequence may be a read error, since a much larger clone differs from it by one base. V is TRBV7-2 and J is TRBJ2-7; possibly TRBD1 or TRBD2 for D (5 bases each). CDR1 is SGHTA and CDR2 is FQGNSA in the germline V gene. The CDR3 has 14 amino acids. The CDR3 nucleotides are TGTGCCAACAGCCCCGGGACGGATTCCTACGAGCAGTACTTC. Its translation is CANSPGTDSYEQYF.

This chain joins TRBV20-1 and TRBJ1-2, with 8 bases aligning to TRBD1. Germline loops: CDR1 DFQATT, CDR2 SNEGSKA (reference sequence). J gave up 8 bases and V 1 base, and 6 bases lay outside the gene matches. The CDR3 loop spans 13 amino acids. The CDR3 DNA reads as TGCAGTGCTAGAGTGGACAGGGTGGGAGGCTACACCTTC. It codes for CSARVDRVGGYTF.

The CDR3 here is CASSQELAGYEQFF. The CDR3 DNA reads TGCGCCAGCAGCCAAGAACTAGCGGGCTACGAGCAGTTCTTC. This chain uses TRBV4-1 with TRBJ2-7, with 9 bases lining up with TRBD2. The end of the DNA fits TRBJ2-1 better, so the J call may be wrong. CDR3 length equals 14 residues. Germline V gene data show CDR1 as MGHRA and CDR2 as YSYEKL.

This rearrangement joins TRBV29-1 to TRBJ2-5, with a possible D match to TRBD1 (6 bases). V gave up 0 bases and J gave up 12 bases, with 8 bases separating them. Germline V gene data show CDR1 as SQVTM and CDR2 as ANQGSEA. The CDR3 is 10 residues long. DNA of the CDR3: TGCAGCGTTGAAGAAAACAGGGAGTACTTC. Amino acids: CSVEENREYF.

This clonotype has only a few counts. The chain joins TRBV6-1 to TRBJ2-1; D is uncertain. In germline, CDR1 is MNHNS, CDR2 SASEGT. The CDR3 runs 12 residues. V lost 11 bases and J lost 4, with 12 bases in between. The CDR3 loop reads CAAGQDYNEQFF. The CDR3 nucleotides read TGTGCCGCCGGTCAGGATTACAATGAGCAGTTCTTC.

This chain links TRBV20-1 with TRBJ1-4, with no clear D. The CDR3 totals 17 residues. The germline V and J ends were trimmed by 0 bases and 4 bases, with 18 bases remaining between them. Germline loops: CDR1 DFQATT, CDR2 SNEGSKA (reference sequence). CDR3 DNA: TGCAGTGCTAGAGATTCGGGAGGTAAAGGGCTTAATGAAAAACTGTTTTTT. The encoded protein is CSARDSGGKGLNEKLFF.

The J gene is TRBJ2-1, the V gene TRBV6-2 or TRBV6-3, with 9 bases matching TRBD2. The DNA end is more similar to TRBJ2-7, so the J call may be wrong. Germline V gene lookup returns CDR1 MNHEY and CDR2 SVGEGT. This CDR3 is 15 amino acids long. In nucleotides, the CDR3 is TGTGCCAGCAGGGCTAGCGGGGTTAACGACCATGAGCAGTACTTC. Its protein is CASRASGVNDHEQYF.

This rearrangement joins TRBV7-2 to TRBJ2-4; D unclear. Between the trimmed V and J ends, which lost 3 bases and 0 bases, there was a span of 15 bases. The V gene's germline CDR1 is SGHTA and CDR2 FQGNSA. This CDR3 contains 17 residues. The CDR3 nucleotides are TGTGCCAGCAGCTTCACTCCACGTACCCGAGCCAAAAACATTCAGTACTTC. Residues: CASSFTPRTRAKNIQYF.

This chain connects TRBV6-1 to TRBJ2-1; a weak D match, TRBD2 (5 bases). Germline V lookup: CDR1 MNHNS, CDR2 SASEGT. The V and J ends lost 7 bases and 7 bases respectively, with 14 bases between them. This CDR3 is 13 amino acids long. DNA of the CDR3: TGTGCCAGCAAGGGAGTTTCAACTAATGAGCAGTTCTTC. Its protein product is CASKGVSTNEQFF.

The V gene is TRBV21-1, the J gene TRBJ1-1; the tabulated D call, TRBD1, remains unverified against the DNA. TRBV21-1 is a pseudogene segment. CDR3 size: 15 residues. CDR3 protein: CASSGRQGSNTEAFF. The CDR3 DNA reads as TGTGCCAGCAGCGGCCGACAGGGGTCGAACACTGAAGCTTTCTTT.

This clonotype was detected a few times. The V and J genes are TRBV6-6 and TRBJ2-1; 12 positions match TRBD2. J gave up 5 bases and V 0 bases, and 8 bases lay outside the gene matches. This CDR3 is 18 amino acids long. The germline V gene encodes CDR1 MNHNY and CDR2 SVGAGI (reference sequence). CDR3 sequence reads: CASSYSLLLAGGHNEQFF. The CDR3 coding sequence is TGTGCCAGCAGTTACTCCCTACTCCTAGCGGGAGGGCACAATGAGCAGTTCTTC.

This clonotype was seen a handful of times. J is TRBJ1-4 and V is TRBV12-3 or TRBV12-4; 7 bases match TRBD1. V lost 4 bases to trimming and J lost 3 bases; unmatched junction nucleotides: 5. The CDR3 is made up of 15 amino acids. The CDR3 loop is CASSSQGSSNEKLFF. CDR3 nucleotides: TGTGCCAGCAGTTCACAGGGGTCCTCTAATGAAAAACTGTTTTTT.

The rearrangement joins TRBV20-1 to TRBJ2-7; 11 bases are shared with TRBD1. CDR1 is DFQATT, CDR2 SNEGSKA, per germline (reference sequence). The CDR3 runs to 13 residues. V lost 3 bases to trimming and J lost 6 bases; unmatched junction nucleotides: 4. The CDR3 reads CSARGTGGFEQYF. Here the CDR3 DNA reads TGCAGTGCTAGGGGGACAGGGGGGTTCGAGCAGTACTTC.

The chain uses TRBV20-1 and TRBJ2-7, with D perhaps TRBD1 or TRBD2 (5 bases each). From germline, CDR1 is DFQATT and CDR2 SNEGSKA (reference sequence). This CDR3 contains 10 residues. The CDR3 is CGTGRGEQYF. CDR3 in DNA: TGCGGCACGGGGCGCGGTGAGCAGTACTTC.

In this sample, this clonotype turned up a few times. The chain uses TRBV7-8 and TRBJ2-5, with 7 bases lining up with TRBD2. Trimming removed 0 bases from V and 6 bases from J; junction bases left unmatched: 10. Germline values: CDR1 SGHVS, CDR2 FQNEAQ. The CDR3 extends over 16 amino acids. The CDR3 spells CASSLAAGVAEKTQYF. The CDR3 DNA sequence: TGTGCCAGCAGCTTAGCGGCGGGGGTGGCCGAAAAGACCCAGTACTTC. Filled out from reference TRBV7-8 and TRBJ2-5, the complete variable domain reads GAGVSQSPRYKVAKRGQDVALRCDPISGHVSLFWYQQALGQGPEFLTYFQNEAQLDKSGLPSDRFFAERPEGSVSTLKIQRTQQEDSAVYLCASSLAAGVAEKTQYFGPGTRLLVL.

The V call is TRBV7-2, the J call TRBJ2-1, with D possibly being TRBD1 (6 bases). The CDR3 has 15 residues. Germline V gives CDR1 SGHTA, CDR2 FQGNSA. The germline V and J ends were trimmed by 5 bases and 3 bases, with 14 bases remaining between them. The CDR3 sequence: CASSPYRDGYNEQFF. The DNA of the CDR3 is TGTGCCAGCAGCCCCTACAGGGACGGCTACAATGAGCAGTTCTTC.

This clonotype has more than one count but fewer than ten. The CDR3 here is CASSWDRGVRELFF. The DNA of the CDR3 is TGTGCCAGCAGTTGGGACAGGGGTGTCCGGGAGCTGTTTTTT. The V and J genes are TRBV6-6 and TRBJ2-2, with 10 positions matching TRBD1. The V segment lost 4 bases and the J segment 9 bases; nucleotides outside the gene matches: 5. Germline CDR1 MNHNY, CDR2 SVGAGI (reference sequence). This CDR3 is 14 amino acids long.

Of note for this clonotype: A much larger clonotype is one base distant, so this may be a read error. V is TRBV14 and J is TRBJ2-4, with D perhaps TRBD2 (6 bases). This CDR3 comprises 16 residues. Germline loops: CDR1 SGHDN, CDR2 FVKESK. CDR3 bases: TGTGCCAGCAGCCATCCAAGGAGGAGGGCCAAAACCATTCAGTACTTC. Translation gives CASSHPRRRAKTIQYF.

As DNA, the CDR3 is TGTGCCAGCAGTTCCCACAGGGGGCGGGATGAAAAACTGTTTTTT. Protein sequence: CASSSHRGRDEKLFF. V usage is TRBV6-1 and J usage is TRBJ1-4; 9 nucleotides align to TRBD1. Germline CDR1 and CDR2: MNHNS and SASEGT. CDR3 length: 15 residues. V was pared by 5 bases and J by 6 bases, with 7 bases of the junction left unmatched.

This clonotype was counted a few times. V usage is TRBV5-1 and J usage is TRBJ2-5, with 7 positions matching TRBD1. With V trimmed by 0 bases and J by 1 base, 3 bases remained unmatched. CDR3 length: 15 amino acids. Looked up from germline, CDR1 is SGHRS and CDR2 is YFSETQ. The CDR3 DNA reads as TGCGCCAGCAGCTTGGGGACAGGCCGCCAAGAGACCCAGTACTTC. It is translated as CASSLGTGRQETQYF.

The genes are TRBV18 and TRBJ2-7, with D unclear. This CDR3 spans 14 amino acids. Trimming stripped 1 base from V and 2 bases from J, with 9 bases between. Germline CDR1 reads KGHSH; CDR2 reads LQKENI. The CDR3, as DNA: TGTGCCAGCTCACCACGAGTTTCCGCCTACGAGCAGTACTTC. This encodes CASSPRVSAYEQYF.